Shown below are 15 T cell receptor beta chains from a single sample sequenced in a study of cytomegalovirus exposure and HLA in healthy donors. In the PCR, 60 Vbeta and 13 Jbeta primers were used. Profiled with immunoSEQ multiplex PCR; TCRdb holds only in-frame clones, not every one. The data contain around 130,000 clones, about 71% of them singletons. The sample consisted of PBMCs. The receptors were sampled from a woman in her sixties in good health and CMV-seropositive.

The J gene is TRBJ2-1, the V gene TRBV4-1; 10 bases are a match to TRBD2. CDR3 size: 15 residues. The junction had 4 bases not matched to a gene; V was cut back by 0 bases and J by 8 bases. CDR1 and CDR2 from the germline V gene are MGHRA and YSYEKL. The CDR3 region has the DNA TGCGCCAGCAGCCAAGATTACCTAGCGGGGGATGAGCAGTTCTTC. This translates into CASSQDYLAGDEQFF.

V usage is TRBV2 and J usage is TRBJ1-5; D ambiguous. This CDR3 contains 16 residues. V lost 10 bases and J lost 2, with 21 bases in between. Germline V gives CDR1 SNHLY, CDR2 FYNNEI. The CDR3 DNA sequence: TGTGCCACTTCCCAAGCGGGCTCCGGGGGCAATCAGCCCCAGCATTTT. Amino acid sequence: CATSQAGSGGNQPQHF.

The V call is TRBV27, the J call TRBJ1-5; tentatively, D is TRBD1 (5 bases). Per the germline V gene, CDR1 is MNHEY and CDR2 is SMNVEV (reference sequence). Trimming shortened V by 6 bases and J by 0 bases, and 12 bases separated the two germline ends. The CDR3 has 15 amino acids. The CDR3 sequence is CASRNGGNSNQPQHF. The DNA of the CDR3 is TGTGCCAGCAGAAACGGGGGGAATAGCAATCAGCCCCAGCATTTT.

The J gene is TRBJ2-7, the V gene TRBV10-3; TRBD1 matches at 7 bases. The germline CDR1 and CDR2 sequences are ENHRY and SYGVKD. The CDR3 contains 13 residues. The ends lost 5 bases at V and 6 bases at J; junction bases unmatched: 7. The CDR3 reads CAISSGQDTEQYF. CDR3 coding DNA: TGTGCCATCAGTTCTGGACAGGACACCGAGCAGTACTTC.

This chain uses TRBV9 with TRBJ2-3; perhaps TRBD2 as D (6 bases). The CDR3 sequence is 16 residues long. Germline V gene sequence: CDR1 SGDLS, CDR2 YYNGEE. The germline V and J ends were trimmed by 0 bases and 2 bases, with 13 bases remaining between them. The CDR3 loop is CASSVGGETLTDTQYF. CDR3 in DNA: TGTGCCAGCAGCGTAGGGGGGGAAACCCTCACAGATACGCAGTATTTT. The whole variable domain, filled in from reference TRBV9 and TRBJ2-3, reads DSGVTQTPKHLITATGQRVTLRCSPRSGDLSVYWYQQSLDQGLQFLIQYYNGEERAKGNILERFSAQQFPDLHSELNLSSLELGDSALYFCASSVGGETLTDTQYFGPGTRLTVL.

The CDR3 DNA is TGTGCCAGTAGTCCCCGGAGTAGCGGGGGGCCCCAAGAGACCCAGTACTTC. This codes for CASSPRSSGGPQETQYF. The V call is TRBV19, the J call TRBJ2-5, with 10 bases identical to TRBD2. Germline V lookup: CDR1 LNHDA, CDR2 SQIVND (reference sequence). The CDR3 is 17 residues long. The V segment lost 5 bases and the J segment 1 base; nucleotides outside the gene matches: 10.

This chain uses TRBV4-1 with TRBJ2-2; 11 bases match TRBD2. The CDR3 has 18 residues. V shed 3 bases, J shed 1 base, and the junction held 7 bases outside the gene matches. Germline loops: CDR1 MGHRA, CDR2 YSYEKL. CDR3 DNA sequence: TGCGCCAGCAGCCAGGCTACCGGGACTAGCGGGAACACCGGGGAGCTGTTTTTT. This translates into CASSQATGTSGNTGELFF.

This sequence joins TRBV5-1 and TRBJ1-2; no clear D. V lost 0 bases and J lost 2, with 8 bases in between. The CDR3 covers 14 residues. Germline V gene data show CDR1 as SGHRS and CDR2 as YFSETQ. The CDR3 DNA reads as TGCGCCAGCAGCTTGGTATCCTCCAACTATGGCTACACCTTC. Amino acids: CASSLVSSNYGYTF.

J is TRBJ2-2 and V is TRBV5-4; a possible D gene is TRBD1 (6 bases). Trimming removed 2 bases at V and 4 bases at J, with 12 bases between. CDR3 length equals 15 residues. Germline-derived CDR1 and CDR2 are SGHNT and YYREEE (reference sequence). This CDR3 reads CASSFGTRSTGELFF. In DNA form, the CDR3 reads TGTGCCAGCAGCTTCGGGACACGGTCCACCGGGGAGCTGTTTTTT.

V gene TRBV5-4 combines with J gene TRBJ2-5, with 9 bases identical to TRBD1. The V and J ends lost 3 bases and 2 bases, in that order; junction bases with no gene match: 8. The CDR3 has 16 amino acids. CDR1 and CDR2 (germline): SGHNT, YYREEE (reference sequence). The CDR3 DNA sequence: TGTGCCAGCAGCTCGGCTCGTGACAGGGGGCAAGAGACCCAGTACTTC. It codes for CASSSARDRGQETQYF.

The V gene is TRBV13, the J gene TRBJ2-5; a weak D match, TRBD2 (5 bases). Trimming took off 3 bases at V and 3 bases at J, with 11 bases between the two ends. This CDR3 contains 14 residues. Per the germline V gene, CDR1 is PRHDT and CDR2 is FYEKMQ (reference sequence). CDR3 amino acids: CASSFSTGKETQYF. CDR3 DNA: TGTGCCAGCAGCTTCTCGACCGGGAAAGAGACCCAGTACTTC. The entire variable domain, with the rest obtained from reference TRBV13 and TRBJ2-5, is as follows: AAGVIQSPRHLIKEKRETATLKCYPIPRHDTVYWYQQGPGQDPQFLISFYEKMQSDKGSIPDRFSAQQFSDYHSELNMSSLELGDSALYFCASSFSTGKETQYFGPGTRLLVL.

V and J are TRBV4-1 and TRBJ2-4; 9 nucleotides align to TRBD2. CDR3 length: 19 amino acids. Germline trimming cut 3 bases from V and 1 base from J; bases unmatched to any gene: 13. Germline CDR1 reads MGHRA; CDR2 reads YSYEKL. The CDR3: CASSHKETSGLGAKNIQYF. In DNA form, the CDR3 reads TGCGCCAGCAGCCACAAGGAGACTAGCGGCTTGGGGGCCAAAAACATTCAGTACTTC.

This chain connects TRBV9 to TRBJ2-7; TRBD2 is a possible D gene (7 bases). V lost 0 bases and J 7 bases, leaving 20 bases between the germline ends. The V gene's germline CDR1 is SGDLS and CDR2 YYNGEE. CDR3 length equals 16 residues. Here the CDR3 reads CASSVGEGGALREQYF. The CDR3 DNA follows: TGTGCCAGCAGCGTAGGGGAGGGGGGGGCCCTGAGGGAGCAGTACTTC.

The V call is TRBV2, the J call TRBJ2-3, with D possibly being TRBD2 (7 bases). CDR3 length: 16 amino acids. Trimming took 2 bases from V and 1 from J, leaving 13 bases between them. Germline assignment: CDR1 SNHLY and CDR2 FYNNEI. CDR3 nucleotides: TGTGCCAGCAGTGAACTGGGAGGGGGGGGCACAGATACGCAGTATTTT. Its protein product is CASSELGGGGTDTQYF.

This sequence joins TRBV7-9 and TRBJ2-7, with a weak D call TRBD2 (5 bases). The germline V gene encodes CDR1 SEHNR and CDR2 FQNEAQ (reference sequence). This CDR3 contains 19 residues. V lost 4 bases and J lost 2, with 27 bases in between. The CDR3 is CASSSGTRAAKGKPYEQYF. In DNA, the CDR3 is TGTGCCAGCAGCTCGGGTACGAGGGCCGCAAAGGGCAAACCCTACGAGCAGTACTTC.